The 9 T cell receptor beta chains listed next were all sequenced from one sample in a study of T cells in Graves' hyperthyroidism and ophthalmopathy (dated by TCRdb to about 2019). The receptor library was made with multiplex PCR. The sequencing machine was an Illumina HiSeq 2000. Amplification of TCR beta CDR3 regions was carried out from RNA transcripts. A first-round RT-PCR of the TCR CDR3 used the HTBI primer set with the Qiagen OneStep RT-PCR kit. Using fastp trimming at Q25 and MiXCR clonotype assembly, TCRdb reanalyzed the public sequencing data and kept in-frame beta chains. For every CDR3 protein sequence, its rows merge into one entry that carries the most common genes and DNA. The sample table contains 200,000 to 250,000 distinct CDR3 sequences; only one count was recorded for 18% of them. Jointly, the top ten make up roughly 44% of the sample. The sequenced sample was blood. Source of these receptors: a man aged 40-49 years with Graves' hyperthyroidism.

The J gene is TRBJ1-1, the V gene TRBV3-1; D not certain. Trimming removed 1 base from V and 8 bases from J, with 14 bases in between. The CDR3 has 14 residues. Germline-derived CDR1 and CDR2 are LGHDT and YNNKEL (reference sequence). The DNA for the CDR3 is TGTGCCAGCAGCCAAGGAGGACTGTCAGGAGAAGCTTTCTTT. This translates into CASSQGGLSGEAFF. Full variable domain (missing parts from reference TRBV3-1 and TRBJ1-1): DTAVSQTPKYLVTQMGNDKSIKCEQNLGHDTMYWYKQDSKKFLKIMFSYNNKELIINETVPNRFSPKSPDKAHLNLHINSLELGDSAVYFCASSQGGLSGEAFFGQGTRLTVV.

This clonotype has more than one count but fewer than ten. The V and J genes are TRBV27 and TRBJ1-2; 7 nucleotides match TRBD1. The V gene's germline CDR1 is MNHEY and CDR2 SMNVEV (reference sequence). J lost 7 bases, V lost 3 bases, and 14 bases had no gene match. CDR3 length: 16 residues. CDR3 residues: CASSFPLGGGVAGYTF. CDR3 bases: TGTGCCAGCAGTTTCCCTCTAGGGGGCGGAGTGGCTGGCTACACCTTC.

This clonotype was seen at least ten times. The chain is built from TRBV20-1 and TRBJ2-5; 10 bases map to TRBD1. CDR3 length: 14 residues. J lost 6 bases, V lost 4 bases, and 8 bases had no gene match. Per the germline V gene, CDR1 is DFQATT and CDR2 is SNEGSKA (reference sequence). The DNA of the CDR3 is TGCAGTGCTACTAGTGGGACAGGGGAACAGACCCAGTACTTC. It encodes CSATSGTGEQTQYF.

This clonotype was recorded at least ten times. The gene calls are TRBV20-1 and TRBJ1-2; D is uncertain. Germline V gives CDR1 DFQATT, CDR2 SNEGSKA (reference sequence). V lost 0 bases to trimming and J lost 1 base, with 9 bases between them. The CDR3 spans 14 residues. Written as DNA, the CDR3 is TGCAGTGCTAGAGATTTCAACAGTAACTATGGCTACACCTTC. The encoded protein is CSARDFNSNYGYTF.

This clonotype was detected many times. V and J are TRBV7-2 and TRBJ2-2; the match to TRBD2 covers 9 bases. The J segment lost 0 bases and the V segment lost 11 bases, leaving 4 bases of the junction unmatched. This CDR3 has 14 residues. Germline V gene lookup returns CDR1 SGHTA and CDR2 FQGNSA. CDR3 nucleotide sequence: TGTGCCGGAAAGCGGGGGGCGAACACCGGGGAGCTGTTTTTT. Its protein product is CAGKRGANTGELFF.

At least ten counts were recorded for this clonotype. The V and J genes are TRBV30 and TRBJ1-1, with D tentatively TRBD1 (5 bases). The germline V gene has CDR1 GTSNPN and CDR2 SVGIG (reference sequence). V gave up 2 bases and J gave up 5 bases, with 15 bases separating them. This CDR3 spans 14 amino acids. CDR3 DNA: TGTGCCTGGAGTTCCCAGTTGGGGGGTACTGAAGCTTTCTTT. It is translated as CAWSSQLGGTEAFF.

There are a few counts of this clonotype. The genes are TRBV9 and TRBJ2-3; no reliable D call. Trimming shortened V by 0 bases and J by 5 bases, and 7 bases separated the two germline ends. Germline assignment: CDR1 SGDLS and CDR2 YYNGEE. CDR3 length equals 13 residues. The CDR3 DNA follows: TGTGCCAGCAGCGTAGGTGGGGAAGATACGCAGTATTTT. Translation: CASSVGGEDTQYF. Full variable domain (outside the CDR3, taken from reference TRBV9 and TRBJ2-3): DSGVTQTPKHLITATGQRVTLRCSPRSGDLSVYWYQQSLDQGLQFLIQYYNGEERAKGNILERFSAQQFPDLHSELNLSSLELGDSALYFCASSVGGEDTQYFGPGTRLTVL.

This clonotype occurred many times. J is TRBJ1-2 and V is TRBV20-1; no reliable D call. The ends were cut back, 3 bases at V and 3 bases at J, with 14 bases in the middle. The CDR3 has 14 residues. Per germline, CDR1 DFQATT and CDR2 SNEGSKA (reference sequence). The CDR3 here is CSARVAGSDYGYTF. The CDR3 coding sequence is TGCAGTGCTAGGGTCGCAGGAAGCGACTATGGCTACACCTTC.

This clonotype was recorded many times. The chain is built from TRBV5-1 and TRBJ1-2; D perhaps matches TRBD1 (6 bases). The V gene's germline CDR1 is SGHRS and CDR2 YFSETQ. V lost 8 bases and J lost 4, with 12 bases in between. The CDR3 is 12 amino acids. The CDR3 is CASSDSGYGYTF. CDR3 DNA sequence: TGCGCCAGTTCGGACAGCGGCTATGGCTACACCTTC.